This T cell receptor (beta chain) was obtained from a study of blood T cell repertoires in COVID-19. Whole-study context: Spain, Italy and the United States supplied samples that represented acute and convalescent COVID-19. The cDNA or gDNA used as material had been derived from T cells, B-cell-depleted T cells, or PBMCs.

This clone was detected only once. Under the authors' procedure: Amplification of reference gene primers provided the estimated nucleated cell counts. The method was immunoSEQ multiplex PCR; TCRdb's version includes in-frame clones alone and lacks a portion of them. The V and J calls and clone size come from that table; D and trimming were worked out from the DNA. The table shows over 110,000 clones, with 79% occurring only once. V gave up 4 bases and J gave up 5 bases; unmatched junction bases: 7. The CDR3 spans 15 residues. Germline V gene lookup returns CDR1 SGHAT and CDR2 FQNNGV. This chain uses TRBV11-2 with TRBJ2-1; 8 bases align to TRBD2. Sample: peripheral blood. The clonotype originates from a man between 60 and 75 years old with acute or convalescent COVID-19. The CDR3 reads CASSSGTRSDNEQFF. The CDR3 coding sequence is TGTGCCAGCAGCTCCGGGACTAGATCGGACAATGAGCAGTTCTTC. Complete variable domain (other parts from reference TRBV11-2 and TRBJ2-1): EAGVAQSPRYKIIEKRQSVAFWCNPISGHATLYWYQQILGQGPKLLIQFQNNGVVDDSQLPKDRFSAERLKGVDSTLKIQPAKLEDSAVYLCASSSGTRSDNEQFFGPGTRLTVL.